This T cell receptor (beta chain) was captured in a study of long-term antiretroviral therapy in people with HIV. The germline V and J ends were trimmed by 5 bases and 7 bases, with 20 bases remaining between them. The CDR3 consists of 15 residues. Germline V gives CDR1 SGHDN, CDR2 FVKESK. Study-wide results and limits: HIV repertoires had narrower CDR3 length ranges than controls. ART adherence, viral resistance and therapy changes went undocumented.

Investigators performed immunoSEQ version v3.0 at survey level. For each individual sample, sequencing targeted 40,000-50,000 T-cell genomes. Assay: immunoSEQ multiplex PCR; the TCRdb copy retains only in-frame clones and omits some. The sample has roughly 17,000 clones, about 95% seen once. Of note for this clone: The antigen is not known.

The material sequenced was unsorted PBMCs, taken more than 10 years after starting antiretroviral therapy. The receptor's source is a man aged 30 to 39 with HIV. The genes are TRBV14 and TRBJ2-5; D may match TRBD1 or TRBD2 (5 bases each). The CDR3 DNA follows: TGTGCCAGCAGCTCTGGGACCCGTCGCCGTTGGACCCAGTACTTC. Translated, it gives CASSSGTRRRWTQYF.